This TCR beta chain was sequenced in a study of PD-1 blockade in classical Hodgkin lymphoma. Repertoires were generated with immunoSEQ multiplex PCR, while TCRdb's copy carries only in-frame clones and drops some. The table lists about 150,000 clones, approximately 72% of them singletons, with roughly 9.2% in the top ten. Following autologous stem cell transplantation, relapse occurred in every patient, and exposure to brentuximab vedotin varied. The junction had 1 base not matched to a gene; V was cut back by 5 bases and J by 3 bases. Germline lookup yields CDR1 SNHLY and CDR2 FYNNEI. This CDR3 contains 13 residues. Study-level points and caveats: While CD8+ TCR diversity did not rise significantly by C4D1, CD4+ TCR diversity did.

A remark on this clone: The antigen remains undetermined.

The clonotype comes from a human donor with classical Hodgkin lymphoma. The chain couples TRBV2 to TRBJ2-1, with 7 bases lining up with TRBD2. The starting material was peripheral blood mononuclear cells (PBMCs), obtained before the second cycle of nivolumab. The CDR3 loop reads CASSSGVYNEQFF. Here the CDR3 DNA reads TGTGCCAGCAGTAGCGGGGTCTACAATGAGCAGTTCTTC.